Listed here are 15 T cell receptor beta chains from one sample, sequenced in a study of naive and memory T cell subsets (dated by TCRdb to 2016 to 2017). The library came from UMI-ligation and nested PCR. The sequencer listed for this sample is Illumina MiSeq. The beta constant-region primer was an equimolar mix of two oligonucleotides covering both TRBC1 and TRBC2. Four rounds of PCR were used to amplify ligated cDNA, with nested alpha and beta constant-region primers being used together with the SP2 primer. TCRdb reworked the public reads: Q25 trimming with fastp, MiXCR clone assembly, productive beta chains retained. Here each entry gathers all rows of one CDR3 protein and keeps the most common genes and DNA. Across this sample there are roughly 80,000 distinct CDR3 sequences, with 9% seen only once. The ten largest account for about 1.2% of the sample. Input material: naive CD8+ T cells from blood. What this sample's cell subset or site label stands for: naive T cells, CD45RA high CD27+. These receptors originate from a human donor in good health.

The chain recombines TRBV27 with TRBJ1-1; D gene uncertain. The length of the CDR3 is 13 residues. V gave up 6 bases and J gave up 0 bases, with 8 bases separating them. Germline V gene data show CDR1 as MNHEY and CDR2 as SMNVEV (reference sequence). CDR3 amino acids: CASSRTLNTEAFF. The CDR3 nucleotides read TGTGCCAGCAGCCGCACACTGAACACTGAAGCTTTCTTT.

The chain carries TRBV4-3 and TRBJ2-7, with D perhaps TRBD1 (6 bases). The CDR3 has 16 amino acids. CDR1 and CDR2 from the germline V gene are LGHNA and YSLEER. V shed 0 bases and J shed 5 bases, with 17 bases lying between them. This chain's CDR3 is CASSQEKQGFSHEQYF. The CDR3 DNA follows: TGCGCCAGCAGCCAAGAGAAGCAGGGGTTTTCCCACGAGCAGTACTTC.

The CDR3 sequence is CASIGRHGELFF. The CDR3 coding sequence is TGTGCCAGCATAGGCAGGCACGGGGAGCTGTTTTTT. J is TRBJ2-2 and V is TRBV27; D unclear. V was trimmed by 7 bases and J by 7 bases, leaving 10 bases between them. This CDR3 is built from 12 residues. Germline V gene lookup returns CDR1 MNHEY and CDR2 SMNVEV (reference sequence).

This chain uses TRBV7-9 with TRBJ2-1; 12 positions agree with TRBD2. The CDR3 consists of 15 residues. V lost 5 bases and J lost 2; bases outside the gene matches: 1. The V gene's germline CDR1 is SEHNR and CDR2 FQNEAQ (reference sequence). CDR3 DNA: TGTGCCAGCAGCCGACTAGCGGGAGCCTACAATGAGCAGTTCTTC. Its translation: CASSRLAGAYNEQFF.

At least ten counts were recorded for this clonotype. V and J are TRBV4-2 and TRBJ2-7; D is tentatively TRBD1 or TRBD2 (6 bases each). This CDR3 region has 17 residues. With 0 bases removed from V and 3 bases from J, the gap between germline ends came to 18 bases. CDR1 and CDR2 from the germline V gene are LGHNA and YNFKEQ. CDR3 coding DNA: TGTGCCAGCAGCCAAGAGGGGGGCCGGCTCGCAGTCTACGAGCAGTACTTC. Encoded protein: CASSQEGGRLAVYEQYF.

This clonotype was recorded many times. The CDR3 spells CASSPGQGVDQPQHF. DNA for the CDR3: TGTGCCAGCAGCCCCGGACAGGGTGTGGATCAGCCCCAGCATTTT. The chain is built from TRBV6-5 and TRBJ1-5; 8 bases are a match to TRBD1. The CDR3 consists of 15 residues. Germline trimming cut 6 bases from V and 5 bases from J; bases unmatched to any gene: 9. CDR1 MNHEY and CDR2 SVGAGI come from the germline V gene.

In this sample, this clonotype turned up a few times. The chain links TRBV6-5 to TRBJ2-7, with 9 positions matching TRBD2. V was pared by 0 bases and J by 6 bases, with 0 bases of the junction left unmatched. From germline, CDR1 is MNHEY and CDR2 SVGAGI. This CDR3 region has 13 residues. The CDR3 reads CASSYSAGGEQYF. The CDR3, as DNA: TGTGCCAGCAGTTACTCAGCGGGAGGCGAGCAGTACTTC.

This rearrangement joins TRBV11-2 to TRBJ2-1; possible D gene TRBD2, 5 bases. From germline, CDR1 is SGHAT and CDR2 FQNNGV. This CDR3 comprises 11 residues. Trimming left V 5 bases short and J 10 bases short, with 9 bases between. CDR3 sequence: CASSNKREQFF. CDR3 nucleotide sequence: TGTGCCAGCAGCAATAAGCGGGAGCAGTTCTTC.

This clonotype has at least ten counts. V gene TRBV11-1 combines with J gene TRBJ2-5; D might be TRBD1 (6 bases). Germline V gene data show CDR1 as SGHAT and CDR2 as FQDESV (reference sequence). The V and J ends lost 4 bases and 2 bases respectively, with 11 bases between them. This CDR3 comprises 14 residues. The CDR3 DNA is TGTGCCAGCAGCTCCTGGACAGCACAAGAGACCCAGTACTTC. It specifies CASSSWTAQETQYF.

This chain links TRBV9 with TRBJ2-5; maybe TRBD2 (5 bases). CDR1 and CDR2 (germline): SGDLS, YYNGEE. V was shortened by 0 bases and J by 13 bases, with 25 bases between the two germline ends. This CDR3 has 16 amino acids. The chain's CDR3 is CASSVGTGLTDGVRYF. DNA for the CDR3: TGTGCCAGCAGCGTAGGTACTGGACTGACCGACGGGGTCAGGTACTTC.

This clonotype was seen only a few times. The chain has TRBV6-4 and TRBJ2-1; 9 bases match TRBD1. CDR1 and CDR2 from the germline V gene are MRHNA and SNTAGT. With 6 bases clipped from V and 3 bases from J, the junction kept 6 bases outside the gene matches. The CDR3 contains 15 residues. The CDR3, as DNA: TGTGCCAGCAGAGCCGGGACAGGGTACTACAATGAGCAGTTCTTC. Its protein is CASRAGTGYYNEQFF.

This clonotype was observed a handful of times. The chain recombines TRBV4-2 with TRBJ2-7; possibly TRBD1 for D (5 bases). Germline V gene lookup returns CDR1 LGHNA and CDR2 YNFKEQ. V was shortened by 1 base and J by 6 bases, with 10 bases between the two germline ends. The CDR3 runs 13 residues. The CDR3 DNA reads TGTGCCAGCAGCCAAGGGGGCCCCTTCGAGCAGTACTTC. Its translation: CASSQGGPFEQYF.

The table lists this clonotype with many counts. The chain joins TRBV20-1 to TRBJ2-7; a weak D match, TRBD2 (6 bases). This CDR3 is built from 13 residues. V was trimmed by 1 base and J by 3 bases, leaving 10 bases between them. Germline V gene lookup returns CDR1 DFQATT and CDR2 SNEGSKA (reference sequence). Here the CDR3 DNA reads TGCAGTGCTAGAGCTGTCGGGAGCTACGAGCAGTACTTC. Translation: CSARAVGSYEQYF.

This clonotype was seen at least ten times. J is TRBJ1-2 and V is TRBV2; 7 nucleotides match TRBD1. CDR3 length equals 19 residues. Losses at the gene ends were 4 bases for V and 5 bases for J; bases not matched to a gene: 22. The V gene's germline CDR1 is SNHLY and CDR2 FYNNEI. CDR3 protein: CASSAFLPGQRIKDYGYTF. CDR3 DNA sequence: TGTGCCAGCAGTGCCTTCCTCCCGGGACAGCGAATAAAAGATTATGGCTACACCTTC.

This clonotype was counted a few times. This chain joins TRBV28 and TRBJ2-1, with 7 bases lining up with TRBD2. CDR1 is MDHEN, CDR2 SYDVKM, per germline. CDR3 length: 14 amino acids. After removal of 4 bases from V and 6 bases from J, the junction contained 6 bases not matched to a gene. The CDR3 here is CASSSWEGRNEQFF. CDR3 DNA: TGTGCCAGCAGTTCTTGGGAGGGCCGCAATGAGCAGTTCTTC.